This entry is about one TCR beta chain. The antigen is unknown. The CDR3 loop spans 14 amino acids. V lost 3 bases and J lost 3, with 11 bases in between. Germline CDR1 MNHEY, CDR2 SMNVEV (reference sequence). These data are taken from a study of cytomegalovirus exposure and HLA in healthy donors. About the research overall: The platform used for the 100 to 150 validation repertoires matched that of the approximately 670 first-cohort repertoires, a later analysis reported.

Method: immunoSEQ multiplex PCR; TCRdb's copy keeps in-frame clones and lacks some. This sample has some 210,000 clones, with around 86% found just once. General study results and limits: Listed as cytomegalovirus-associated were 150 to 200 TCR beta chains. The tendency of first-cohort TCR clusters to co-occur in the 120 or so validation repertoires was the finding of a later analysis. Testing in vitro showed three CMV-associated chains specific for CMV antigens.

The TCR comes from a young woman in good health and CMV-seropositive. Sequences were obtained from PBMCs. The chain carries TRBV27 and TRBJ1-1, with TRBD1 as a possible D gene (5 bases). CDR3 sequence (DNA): TGTGCCAGCAGTTTTCGGCAGGGCCACACTGAAGCTTTCTTT. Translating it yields CASSFRQGHTEAFF.